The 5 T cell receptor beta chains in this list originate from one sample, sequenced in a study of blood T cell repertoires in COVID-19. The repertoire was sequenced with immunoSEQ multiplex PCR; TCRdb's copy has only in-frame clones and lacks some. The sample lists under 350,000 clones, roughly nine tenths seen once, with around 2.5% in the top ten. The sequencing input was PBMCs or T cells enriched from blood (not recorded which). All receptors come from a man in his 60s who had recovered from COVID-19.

This chain's CDR3 is CASSVYSRPGTDTQYF. The CDR3 DNA reads TGTGCCAGCAGCGTATACTCCCGTCCCGGGACAGATACGCAGTATTTT. V gene TRBV9 combines with J gene TRBJ2-3, with D unclear. The V gene's germline CDR1 is SGDLS and CDR2 YYNGEE. The CDR3 spans 16 residues. V was clipped by 1 base and J by 3 bases, with 15 bases between them.

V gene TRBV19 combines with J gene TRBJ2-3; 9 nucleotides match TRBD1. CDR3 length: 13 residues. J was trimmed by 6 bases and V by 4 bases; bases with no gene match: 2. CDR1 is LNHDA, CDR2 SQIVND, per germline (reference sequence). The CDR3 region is CASSNRGQDTQYF. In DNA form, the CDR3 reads TGTGCCAGTAGTAACAGGGGGCAGGATACGCAGTATTTT.

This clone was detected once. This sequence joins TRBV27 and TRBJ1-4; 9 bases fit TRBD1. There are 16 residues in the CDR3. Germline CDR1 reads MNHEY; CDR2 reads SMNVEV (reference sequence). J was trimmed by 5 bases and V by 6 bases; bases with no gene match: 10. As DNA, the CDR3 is TGTGCCAGCAGCCCCAGACAGGGGGGCGTAAATGAAAAACTGTTTTTT. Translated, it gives CASSPRQGGVNEKLFF.

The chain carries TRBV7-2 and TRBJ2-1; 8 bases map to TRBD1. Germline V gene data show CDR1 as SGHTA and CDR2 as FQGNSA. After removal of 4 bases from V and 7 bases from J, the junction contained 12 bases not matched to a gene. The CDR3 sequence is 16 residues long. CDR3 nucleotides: TGTGCCAGCAGCTCCGACCCAGGGGGCGGTTTAAATGAGCAGTTCTTC. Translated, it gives CASSSDPGGGLNEQFF.

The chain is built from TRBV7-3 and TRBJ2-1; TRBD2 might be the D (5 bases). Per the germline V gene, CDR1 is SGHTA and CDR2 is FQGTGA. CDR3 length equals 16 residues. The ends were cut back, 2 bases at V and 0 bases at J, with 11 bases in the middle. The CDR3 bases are TGTGCCAGCAGCTTAGGGGAGACTAACTCCTACAATGAGCAGTTCTTC. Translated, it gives CASSLGETNSYNEQFF. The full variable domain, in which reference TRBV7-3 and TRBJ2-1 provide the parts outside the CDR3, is GAGVSQTPSNKVTEKGKYVELRCDPISGHTALYWYRQSLGQGPEFLIYFQGTGAADDSGLPNDRFFAVRPEGSVSTLKIQRTERGDSAVYLCASSLGETNSYNEQFFGPGTRLTVL.